Detailed here is one T cell receptor beta chain. Its target is not known. The data were produced by immunoSEQ multiplex PCR, yet TCRdb's version contains in-frame clones alone and is incomplete. The sample records roughly 15,000 clones, 55% to 75% being singletons. The CDR3 is made up of 12 amino acids. Per germline, CDR1 SGHDT and CDR2 YYEEEE. Trimming cost V 5 bases and J 5 bases; bases outside gene matches: 3. Antigen-specific CD4+ T cells expanded by the ViraFEST assay with viral peptide pools were then sequenced. Isolating CD4+ T cells followed less than 12 days of culture. Vaccination of participants consisted of two doses of either the BNT162b2 or mRNA-1273 vaccine. Vaccine recipients lacked prior SARS-CoV-2 infection and had negative nucleocapsid antibodies. The data were taken from a study of vaccination effects on CD4 cells after COVID-19. Regarding the study as a whole: Pronounced clonal contraction occurred in clones induced by infection and by vaccine late after vaccination. From healthy vaccinees, only 1 of 255 vaccine-induced clones also reacted to common cold coronaviruses.

The receptor was isolated from a human donor who received a COVID-19 vaccine. The specimen comprised CD4+ T cells from PBMCs cultured with SARS-CoV-2 spike peptides, sampled after COVID-19 vaccination. The rearrangement joins TRBV5-6 to TRBJ2-7; TRBD1 matches 8 bases. The CDR3 region is CASRRTGNEQYF. The CDR3 region has the DNA TGTGCCAGCAGACGGACAGGGAACGAGCAGTACTTC.